Below, 7 T cell receptor beta chains from the same sample are listed, as sequenced in a study of Graves' ophthalmopathy and Graves' hyperthyroidism. Scientists amplified the TCR beta CDR3 regions from RNA transcripts. RT-PCR in the first round used HTBI primers; a second-round multiplex PCR followed. TCRdb re-called the multiplex PCR reads through MiXCR, storing one row per CDR3 protein. Of under 250,000 distinct CDR3 sequences listed, roughly 21% are singletons. Sequenced input: peripheral blood. All receptors come from a woman aged 50 to 60 with Graves' ophthalmopathy.

This chain joins TRBV12-3 or TRBV12-4 and TRBJ2-2; D is possibly TRBD1 (5 bases). Trimming pared 5 bases from V and 2 bases from J, leaving 9 bases between. The CDR3 totals 14 residues. The CDR3: CASSLTENTGELFF. CDR3 DNA sequence: TGTGCCAGCAGTCTGACAGAAAACACCGGGGAGCTGTTTTTT.

This clonotype was detected many times. This sequence joins TRBV20-1 and TRBJ1-6, with D hard to call. This CDR3 region has 13 residues. Trimming stripped 5 bases from V and 7 bases from J, with 12 bases between. The germline V gene encodes CDR1 DFQATT and CDR2 SNEGSKA (reference sequence). In DNA, the CDR3 is TGCAGTGCTGGCCCATCAGAGAATTCACCCCTCCACTTT. Translating it yields CSAGPSENSPLHF.

DNA of the CDR3: TGTGCCACCAGTGAACAGCGGGAGGACACCGGGGAGCTGTTTTTT. The encoded protein is CATSEQREDTGELFF. The chain links TRBV24-1 to TRBJ2-2, with 9 bases lining up with TRBD2. Germline V gene lookup returns CDR1 KGHDR and CDR2 SFDVKD. The length of the CDR3 is 15 residues. Trimming removed 4 bases from V and 3 bases from J; junction bases left unmatched: 2.

This clonotype was seen more than once but under ten times. Sequence at one end of the junction differs from germline and may be a read error. V and J are TRBV2 and TRBJ2-5; D unresolved. The CDR3 is made up of 12 amino acids. CDR1 is SNHLY and CDR2 is FYNNEI in the germline V gene. This CDR3 is CASSEAGTPLSF. The CDR3 DNA is TGTGCCAGCAGTGAAGCCGGTACACCCCTGTCCTTC.

This clonotype was recorded at least ten times. The chain recombines TRBV6-1 with TRBJ1-5; tentatively, D is TRBD1 (6 bases). Germline CDR1 reads MNHNS; CDR2 reads SASEGT. Deletions cut 6 bases from V and 6 bases from J, with 21 bases between. This CDR3 comprises 16 residues. The chain's CDR3 is CASRALQGGQGQPQHF. Written as DNA, the CDR3 is TGTGCCAGCAGAGCCCTACAAGGGGGTCAGGGTCAGCCCCAGCATTTT.

In its sample, this clonotype was seen many times. V usage is TRBV6-1 and J usage is TRBJ1-2; 7 nucleotides align to TRBD1. The CDR3 has 14 residues. The V gene end was trimmed by 6 bases and the J gene end by 5 bases; junction bases not matched to a gene: 9. The germline V gene has CDR1 MNHNS and CDR2 SASEGT. The CDR3 DNA reads TGTGCCAGCAGCTCCGGGACAGAGGTATATGGCTACACCTTC. It specifies CASSSGTEVYGYTF.

This chain links TRBV11-2 with TRBJ2-5; D gene ambiguous. This CDR3 region has 15 residues. The V gene lost 5 bases and the J gene lost 5 bases, with 18 bases spanning the gap. Germline V gene sequence: CDR1 SGHAT, CDR2 FQNNGV. CDR3 nucleotide sequence: TGTGCCAGCAGCCCAACGACACCAACTCGGGAGACCCAGTACTTC. Its translation is CASSPTTPTRETQYF.